This TCR beta chain was identified in a study of graft-versus-host responses after intestinal transplantation. This clone was seen a few times. The target antigen is unknown. The V segment lost 4 bases and the J segment 6 bases; nucleotides outside the gene matches: 0. Germline assignment: CDR1 SNHLY and CDR2 FYNNEI. The CDR3 sequence is 12 residues long. TCRdb keeps only in-frame clones here, not all; method: immunoSEQ multiplex PCR. The sample has about 86,000 clones, around 89% seen once. This sequence joins TRBV2 and TRBJ1-2; 9 nucleotides line up with TRBD1. The sequenced sample was unstimulated CD4+ T cells sorted from spleen or lymph node cells, obtained before transplant. The receptor was derived from a human donor who was the organ donor for an intestinal transplant. CDR3 sequence (DNA): TGTGCCAGCAGTGGGGACAGGGATGGCTACACCTTC. Amino acids: CASSGDRDGYTF.